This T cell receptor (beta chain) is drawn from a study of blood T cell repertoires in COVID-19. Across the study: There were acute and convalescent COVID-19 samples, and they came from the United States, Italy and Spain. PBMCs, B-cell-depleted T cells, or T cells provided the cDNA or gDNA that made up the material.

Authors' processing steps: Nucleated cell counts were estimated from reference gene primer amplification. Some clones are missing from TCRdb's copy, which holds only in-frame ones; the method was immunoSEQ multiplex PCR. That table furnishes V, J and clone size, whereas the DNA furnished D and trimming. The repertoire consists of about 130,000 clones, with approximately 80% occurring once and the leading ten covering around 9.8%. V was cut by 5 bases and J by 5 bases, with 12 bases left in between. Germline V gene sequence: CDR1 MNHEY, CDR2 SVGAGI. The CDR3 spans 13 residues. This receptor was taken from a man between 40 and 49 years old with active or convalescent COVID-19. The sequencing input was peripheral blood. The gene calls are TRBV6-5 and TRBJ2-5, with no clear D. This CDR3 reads CASSRTPQETQYF. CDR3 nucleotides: TGTGCCAGCAGTCGTACACCCCAGGAGACCCAGTACTTC.